A selection of T cell receptor beta chains follows, all from one sample in a study of cytomegalovirus exposure and HLA in healthy donors. The table came from immunoSEQ multiplex PCR; TCRdb's copy has only in-frame clones and leaves some out. The sample comprises over 150,000 clones, approximately 74% of which are singletons, and 2.5% to 3% rests with the top ten. The material sequenced was PBMCs. These TCRs come from a man between 18 and 35 years old in good health and CMV-seronegative. The CDR3 runs from the conserved cysteine through the conserved F or W. D genes are given only for firm matches. For some rows the clone size is stated as once, few or many, or as a class when expanded; others skip it.

D | J | length | V | size | CDR3 | DNA
NA | TRBJ1-1 | 15 | TRBV6-1 | NA | CASSALKQANTEAFF | TGTGCCAGCAGTGCCCTAAAACAGGCGAACACTGAAGCTTTCTTT
NA | TRBJ1-1 | 19 | TRBV6-1 | NA | CASSEDRGRGHEIYTEAFF | TGTGCCAGCAGTGAAGACCGAGGCAGGGGTCATGAGATCTACACTGAAGCTTTCTTT
NA | TRBJ2-7 | 17 | TRBV18 | NA | CASSPSQGPAITYEQYF | TGTGCCAGCTCACCATCCCAGGGCCCGGCGATCACCTACGAGCAGTACTTC
TRBD2 | TRBJ2-3 | 16 | TRBV5-1 | NA | CASSKGLAEDTDTQYF | TGCGCCAGCAGCAAGGGACTAGCGGAGGACACAGATACGCAGTATTTT
TRBD1 | TRBJ2-5 | 15 | TRBV6-1 | NA | CASTGTGGVGKTQYF | TGTGCCAGCACCGGGACAGGGGGAGTCGGGAAGACCCAGTACTTC
NA | TRBJ1-1 | 14 | TRBV11-3 | NA | CASSQMGLNTEAFF | TGTGCCAGCAGCCAAATGGGCCTGAACACTGAAGCTTTCTTT
NA | TRBJ2-5 | 13 | TRBV9 | few | CASSVRLAETQYF | TGTGCCAGCAGCGTACGGCTAGCAGAGACCCAGTACTTC
NA | TRBJ1-4 | 15 | TRBV7-2 | NA | CASSSSRQETEKLFF | TGTGCCAGCAGTAGTTCCCGACAGGAAACTGAAAAACTGTTTTTT
NA | TRBJ1-6 | 16 | TRBV5-6 | NA | CASSLYRDPANSPLHF | TGTGCCAGCAGCTTATACCGGGATCCAGCAAATTCACCCCTCCACTTT
NA | TRBJ2-1 | 13 | TRBV5-1 | once | CASSLSEGPGQFF | TGCGCCAGCAGCTTGTCTGAGGGTCCAGGGCAGTTCTTC
TRBD2 | TRBJ2-2 | 17 | TRBV27 | NA | CASSLSGVPTNTGELFF | TGTGCCAGCAGTTTAAGCGGGGTACCAACGAACACCGGGGAGCTGTTTTTT
TRBD1 | TRBJ2-3 | 15 | TRBV6-5 | NA | CASRLTGTGENTQYF | TGTGCCAGCAGACTCACCGGGACAGGGGAAAATACGCAGTATTTT
TRBD1 | TRBJ2-2 | 15 | TRBV9 | NA | CASSVGQGNTGELFF | TGTGCCAGCAGCGTCGGACAGGGGAACACCGGGGAGCTGTTTTTT
TRBD2 | TRBJ2-1 | 20 | TRBV11-3 | NA | CASSFSDPLRGGLSYNEQFF | TGTGCCAGCAGCTTTTCGGACCCGTTGCGGGGGGGCCTCTCCTACAATGAGCAGTTCTTC
NA | TRBJ1-2 | 13 | TRBV5-1 | NA | CASSLPGGTGYTF | TGCGCCAGCAGCCTCCCGGGGGGCACTGGCTACACCTTC
NA | TRBJ2-6 | 14 | TRBV18 | NA | CASSPVVGANGLTF | TGTGCCAGCTCACCAGTCGTTGGGGCCAACGGCCTGACTTTC
TRBD2 | TRBJ2-2 | 19 | TRBV5-1 | NA | CASSPNPGLAGGGTGELFF | TGCGCCAGCAGCCCAAACCCGGGACTAGCGGGGGGTGGCACCGGGGAGCTGTTTTTT
TRBD1 | TRBJ1-1 | 14 | TRBV11-3 | NA | CASSPRQGNTEAFF | TGTGCCAGCAGCCCACGACAGGGGAACACTGAAGCTTTCTTT
NA | TRBJ1-1 | 15 | TRBV5-5 | NA | CASSFNSRANTEAFF | TGTGCCAGCAGCTTTAATTCGCGGGCCAACACTGAAGCTTTCTTT
NA | TRBJ1-3 | 14 | TRBV9 | NA | CASSQQGSGNTIYF | TGTGCCAGCAGCCAACAGGGATCTGGAAACACCATATATTTT
NA | TRBJ1-5 | 13 | TRBV30 | NA | CAWSTDNNQPQHF | TGTGCCTGGAGTACAGATAACAATCAGCCCCAGCATTTT
NA | TRBJ1-2 | 15 | TRBV19 | NA | CASSQRDKRGYGCTF | TGTGCCAGTAGTCAAAGGGACAAACGGGGCTATGGCTGCACCTTC
TRBD1 | TRBJ2-6 | 16 | TRBV5-1 | few | CASSQRDSSGANGLTF | TGCGCCAGCAGCCAGAGGGACAGCTCTGGGGCCAACGGCCTGACTTTC
NA | TRBJ2-7 | 13 | TRBV7-2 | NA | CASSLDPYYEQYF | TGTGCCAGCAGCTTAGACCCCTACTACGAGCAGTACTTC
TRBD1 | TRBJ2-1 | 13 | TRBV5-4 | NA | CASSPWTGDEQFF | TGTGCCAGCAGCCCCTGGACAGGGGATGAGCAGTTCTTC
NA | TRBJ1-1 | 15 | TRBV6-6 | NA | CASSANQRPNTEAFF | TGTGCCAGCAGTGCGAATCAGCGCCCGAACACTGAAGCTTTCTTT
TRBD2 | TRBJ2-2 | 16 | TRBV2 | NA | CASRTSGGADTGELFF | TGTGCCAGCAGGACTAGCGGGGGGGCGGACACCGGGGAGCTGTTTTTT
TRBD1 | TRBJ1-2 | 14 | TRBV5-4 | NA | CASSRGTGGHGYTF | TGTGCCAGCAGCCGCGGGACAGGGGGACATGGCTACACCTTC
NA | TRBJ2-5 | 13 | TRBV4-3 | NA | CASSQDTRETQYF | TGCGCCAGCAGCCAGGATACTAGGGAGACCCAGTACTTC
NA | TRBJ2-7 | 11 | TRBV5-6 | NA | CASRTGYEQYF | TGTGCCAGCAGAACGGGGTACGAGCAGTACTTC
TRBD2 | TRBJ2-5 | 16 | TRBV11-2 | NA | CASSPGLAGGQETQYF | TGTGCCAGCAGCCCCGGACTAGCGGGGGGACAAGAGACCCAGTACTTC
TRBD1 | TRBJ2-5 | 16 | TRBV19 | NA | CASSIGVGTGFETQYF | TGTGCCAGTAGTATAGGTGTCGGGACAGGTTTTGAGACCCAGTACTTC
TRBD1 | TRBJ1-5 | 13 | TRBV30 | NA | CAWSGTGNQPQHF | TGTGCCTGGAGTGGGACAGGGAATCAGCCCCAGCATTTT
NA | TRBJ1-5 | 14 | TRBV7-9 | NA | CASGHVDYNQPQHF | TGTGCCAGCGGTCACGTAGATTACAATCAGCCCCAGCATTTT
TRBD1 | TRBJ2-3 | 14 | TRBV19 | few | CASSIGTGRNTQYF | TGTGCCAGTAGTATTGGGACAGGGAGAAATACGCAGTATTTT